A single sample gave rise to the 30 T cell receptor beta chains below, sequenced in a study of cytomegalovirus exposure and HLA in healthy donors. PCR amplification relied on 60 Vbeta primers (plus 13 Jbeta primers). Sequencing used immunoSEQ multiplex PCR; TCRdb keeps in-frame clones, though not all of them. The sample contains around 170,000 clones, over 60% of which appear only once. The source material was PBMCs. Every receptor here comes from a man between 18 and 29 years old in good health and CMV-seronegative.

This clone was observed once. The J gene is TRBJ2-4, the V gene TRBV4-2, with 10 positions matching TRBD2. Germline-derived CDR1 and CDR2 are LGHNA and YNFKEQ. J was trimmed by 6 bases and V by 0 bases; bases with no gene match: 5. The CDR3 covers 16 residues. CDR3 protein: CASSQEERGGLNIQYF. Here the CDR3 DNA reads TGTGCCAGCAGCCAAGAAGAGCGGGGGGGTTTAAACATTCAGTACTTC.

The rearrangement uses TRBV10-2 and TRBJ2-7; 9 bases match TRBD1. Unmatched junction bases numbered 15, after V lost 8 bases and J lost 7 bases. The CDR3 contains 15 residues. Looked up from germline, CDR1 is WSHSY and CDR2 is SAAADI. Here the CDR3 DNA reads TGCGCCAGCTCGCAACACACGTCGACAGGGGGTGAGCAGTACTTC. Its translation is CASSQHTSTGGEQYF.

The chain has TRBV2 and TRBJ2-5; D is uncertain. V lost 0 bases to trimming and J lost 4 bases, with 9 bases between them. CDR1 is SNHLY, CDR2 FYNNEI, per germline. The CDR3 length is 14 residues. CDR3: CASSEALGAETQYF. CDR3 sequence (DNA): TGTGCCAGCAGTGAAGCCCTCGGAGCAGAGACCCAGTACTTC.

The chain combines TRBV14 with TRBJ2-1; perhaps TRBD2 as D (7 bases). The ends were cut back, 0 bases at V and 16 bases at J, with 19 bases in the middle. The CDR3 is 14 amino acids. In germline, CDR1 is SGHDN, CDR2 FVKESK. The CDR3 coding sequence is TGTGCCAGCAGCCAAGATCCGTCTGGACTAGGGGGTTTCTTC. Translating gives CASSQDPSGLGGFF.

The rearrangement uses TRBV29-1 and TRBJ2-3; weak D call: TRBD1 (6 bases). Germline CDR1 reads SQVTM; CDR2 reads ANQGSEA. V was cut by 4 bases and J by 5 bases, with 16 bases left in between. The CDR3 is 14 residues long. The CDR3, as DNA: TGCAGCGTTGGACAGGTCCCCTTAAGAGATACGCAGTATTTT. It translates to CSVGQVPLRDTQYF.

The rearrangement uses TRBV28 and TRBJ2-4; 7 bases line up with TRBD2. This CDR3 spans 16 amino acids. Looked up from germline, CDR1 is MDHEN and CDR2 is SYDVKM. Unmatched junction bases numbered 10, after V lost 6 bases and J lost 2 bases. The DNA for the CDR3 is TGTGCCAGCAGCAGCGCAGCGGGGTCTTCCAAAAACATTCAGTACTTC. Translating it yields CASSSAAGSSKNIQYF. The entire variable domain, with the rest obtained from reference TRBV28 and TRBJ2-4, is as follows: DVKVTQSSRYLVKRTGEKVFLECVQDMDHENMFWYRQDPGLGLRLIYFSYDVKMKEKGDIPEGYSVSREKKERFSLILESASTNQTSMYLCASSSAAGSSKNIQYFGAGTRLSVL.

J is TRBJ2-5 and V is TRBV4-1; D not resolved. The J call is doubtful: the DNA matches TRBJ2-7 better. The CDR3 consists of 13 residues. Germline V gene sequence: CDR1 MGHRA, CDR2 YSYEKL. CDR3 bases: TGCGCCAGCAGCCGCACGCTCTCCTACGAGCAGTACTTC. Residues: CASSRTLSYEQYF.

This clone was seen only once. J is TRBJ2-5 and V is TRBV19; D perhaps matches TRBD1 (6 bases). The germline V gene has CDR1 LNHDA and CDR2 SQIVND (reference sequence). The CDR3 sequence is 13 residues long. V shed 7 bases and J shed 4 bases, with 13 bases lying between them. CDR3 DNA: TGTGCCAGTACTCGGACAGTGGGAGAGACCCAGTACTTC. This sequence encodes CASTRTVGETQYF.

CDR3 in DNA: TGTGCCAGCAGGGCGGAAACAGGGGACGGTTCACCCCTCCACTTT. The encoded protein is CASRAETGDGSPLHF. The chain combines TRBV28 with TRBJ1-6; 7 bases fit TRBD1. Germline-derived CDR1 and CDR2 are MDHEN and SYDVKM. Losses at the gene ends were 6 bases for V and 9 bases for J; bases not matched to a gene: 11. The CDR3 has 15 residues.

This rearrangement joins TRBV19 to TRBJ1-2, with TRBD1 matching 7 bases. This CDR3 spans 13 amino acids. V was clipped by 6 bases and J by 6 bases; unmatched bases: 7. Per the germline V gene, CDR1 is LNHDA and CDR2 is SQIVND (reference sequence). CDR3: CASSPPGQNGYTF. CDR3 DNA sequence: TGTGCCAGTAGCCCACCGGGACAGAATGGCTACACCTTC.

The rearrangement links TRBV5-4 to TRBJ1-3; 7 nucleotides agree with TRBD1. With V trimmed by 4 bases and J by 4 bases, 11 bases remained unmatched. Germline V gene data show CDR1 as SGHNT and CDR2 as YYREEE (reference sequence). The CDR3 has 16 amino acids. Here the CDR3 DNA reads TGTGCCAGCAGCCAAGAAGCAAGGGGGCGAGGAAACACCATATATTTT. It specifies CASSQEARGRGNTIYF.

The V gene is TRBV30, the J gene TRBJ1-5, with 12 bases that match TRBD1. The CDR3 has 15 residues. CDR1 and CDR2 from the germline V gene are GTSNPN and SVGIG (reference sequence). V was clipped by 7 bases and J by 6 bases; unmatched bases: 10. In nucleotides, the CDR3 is TGTGCCTTCGATCCGGGACAGGGGGCTTCTCAGCCCCAGCATTTT. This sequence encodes CAFDPGQGASQPQHF.

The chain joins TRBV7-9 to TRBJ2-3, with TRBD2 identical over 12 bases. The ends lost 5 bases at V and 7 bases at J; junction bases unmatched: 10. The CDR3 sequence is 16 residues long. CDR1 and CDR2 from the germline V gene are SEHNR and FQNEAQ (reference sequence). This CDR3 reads CASSPFSSGGAYTQYF. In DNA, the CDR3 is TGTGCCAGCAGCCCGTTCTCTAGCGGGGGGGCATATACGCAGTATTTT. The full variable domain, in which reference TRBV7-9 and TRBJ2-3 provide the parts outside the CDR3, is DTGVSQNPRHKITKRGQNVTFRCDPISEHNRLYWYRQTLGQGPEFLTYFQNEAQLEKSRLLSDRFSAERPKGSFSTLEIQRTEQGDSAMYLCASSPFSSGGAYTQYFGPGTRLTVL.

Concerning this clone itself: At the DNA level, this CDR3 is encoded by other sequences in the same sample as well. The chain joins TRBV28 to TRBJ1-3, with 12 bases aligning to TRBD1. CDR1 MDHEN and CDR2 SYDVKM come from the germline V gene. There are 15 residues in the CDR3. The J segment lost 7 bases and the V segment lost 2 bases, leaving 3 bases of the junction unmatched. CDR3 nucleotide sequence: TGTGCCAGCAGTTTACCCGGGACAGGGGGCAACACCATATATTTT. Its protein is CASSLPGTGGNTIYF.

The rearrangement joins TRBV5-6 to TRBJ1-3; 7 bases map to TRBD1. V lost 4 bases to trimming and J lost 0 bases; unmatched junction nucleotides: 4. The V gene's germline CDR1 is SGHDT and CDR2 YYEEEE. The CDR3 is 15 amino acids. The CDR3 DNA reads TGTGCCAGCAGCCTACAGGGGAGCTCTGGAAACACCATATATTTT. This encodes CASSLQGSSGNTIYF.

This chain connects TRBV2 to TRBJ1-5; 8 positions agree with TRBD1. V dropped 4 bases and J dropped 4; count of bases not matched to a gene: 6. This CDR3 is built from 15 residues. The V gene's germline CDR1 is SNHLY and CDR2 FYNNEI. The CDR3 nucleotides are TGTGCCAGCAGTGCCAAGACAGGGGAGAATCAGCCCCAGCATTTT. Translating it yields CASSAKTGENQPQHF.

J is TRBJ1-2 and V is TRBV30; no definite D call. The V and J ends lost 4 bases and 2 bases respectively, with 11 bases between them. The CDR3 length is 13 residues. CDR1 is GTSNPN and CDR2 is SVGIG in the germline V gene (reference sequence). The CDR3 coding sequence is TGTGCCTGGACAATGCGGGAAAACTATGGCTACACCTTC. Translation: CAWTMRENYGYTF. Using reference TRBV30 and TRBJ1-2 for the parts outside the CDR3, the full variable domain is SQTIHQWPATLVQPVGSPLSLECTVEGTSNPNLYWYRQAAGRGLQLLFYSVGIGQISSEVPQNLSASRPQDRQFILSSKKLLLSDSGFYLCAWTMRENYGYTFGSGTRLTVV.

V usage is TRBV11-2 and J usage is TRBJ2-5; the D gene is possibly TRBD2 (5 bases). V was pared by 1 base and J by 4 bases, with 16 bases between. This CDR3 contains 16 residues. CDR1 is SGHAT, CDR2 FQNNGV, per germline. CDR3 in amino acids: CASSLAGYLSSETQYF. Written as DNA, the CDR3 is TGTGCCAGCAGCTTAGCGGGGTATTTATCCTCAGAGACCCAGTACTTC.

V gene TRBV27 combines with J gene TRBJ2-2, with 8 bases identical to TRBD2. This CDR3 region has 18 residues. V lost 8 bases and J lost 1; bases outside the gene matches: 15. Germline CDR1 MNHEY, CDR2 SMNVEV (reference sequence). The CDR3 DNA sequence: TGTGCCAGCCGGCAGCCGGGGGGGATTCCACTGAACACCGGGGAGCTGTTTTTT. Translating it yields CASRQPGGIPLNTGELFF.

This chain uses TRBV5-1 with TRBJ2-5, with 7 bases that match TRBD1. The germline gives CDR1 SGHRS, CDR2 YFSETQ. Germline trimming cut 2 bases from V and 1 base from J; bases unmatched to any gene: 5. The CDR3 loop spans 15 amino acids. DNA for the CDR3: TGCGCCAGCAGCTTAATGGACAGGCGCCAAGAGACCCAGTACTTC. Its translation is CASSLMDRRQETQYF. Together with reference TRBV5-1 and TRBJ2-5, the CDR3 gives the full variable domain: KAGVTQTPRYLIKTRGQQVTLSCSPISGHRSVSWYQQTPGQGLQFLFEYFSETQRNKGNFPGRFSGRQFSNSRSEMNVSTLELGDSALYLCASSLMDRRQETQYFGPGTRLLVL.

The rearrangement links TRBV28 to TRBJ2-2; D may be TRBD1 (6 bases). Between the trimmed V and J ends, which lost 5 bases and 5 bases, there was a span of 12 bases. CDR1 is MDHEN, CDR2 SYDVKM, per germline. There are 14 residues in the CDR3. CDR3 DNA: TGTGCCAGCAGTGTTACAGGGTGGACCGGGGAGCTGTTTTTT. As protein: CASSVTGWTGELFF.

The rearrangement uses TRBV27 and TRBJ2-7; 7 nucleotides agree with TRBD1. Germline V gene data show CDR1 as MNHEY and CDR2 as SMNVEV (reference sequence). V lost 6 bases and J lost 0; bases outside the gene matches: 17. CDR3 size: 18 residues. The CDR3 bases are TGTGCCAGCAGCGACACCCCCTTTTCGACAGGGCTCTCCTACGAGCAGTACTTC. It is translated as CASSDTPFSTGLSYEQYF.

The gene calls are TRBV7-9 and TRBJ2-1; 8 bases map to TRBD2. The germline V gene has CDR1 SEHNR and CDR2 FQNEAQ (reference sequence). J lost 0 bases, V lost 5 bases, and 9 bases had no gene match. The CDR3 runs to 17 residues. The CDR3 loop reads CASSISGGFSSYNEQFF. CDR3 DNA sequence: TGTGCCAGCAGCATTTCGGGAGGGTTCAGCTCCTACAATGAGCAGTTCTTC.

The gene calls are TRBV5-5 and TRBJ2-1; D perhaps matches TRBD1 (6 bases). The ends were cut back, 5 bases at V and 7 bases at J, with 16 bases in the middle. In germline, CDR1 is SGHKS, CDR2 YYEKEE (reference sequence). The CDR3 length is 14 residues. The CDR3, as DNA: TGTGCCAGCAGTAGGGGGACCTCCGGGAATGAGCAGTTCTTC. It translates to CASSRGTSGNEQFF.

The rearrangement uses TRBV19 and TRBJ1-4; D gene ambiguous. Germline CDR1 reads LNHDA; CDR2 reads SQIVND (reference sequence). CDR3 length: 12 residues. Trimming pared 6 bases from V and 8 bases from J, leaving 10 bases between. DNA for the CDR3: TGTGCCAGTAGCCTCCTACGGGAAAAACTGTTTTTT. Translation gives CASSLLREKLFF.

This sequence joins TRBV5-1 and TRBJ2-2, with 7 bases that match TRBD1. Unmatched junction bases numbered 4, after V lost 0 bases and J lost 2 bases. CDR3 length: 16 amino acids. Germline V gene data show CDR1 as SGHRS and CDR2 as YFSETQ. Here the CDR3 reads CASSLASGGNTGELFF. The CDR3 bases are TGCGCCAGCAGCTTGGCCTCAGGGGGTAACACCGGGGAGCTGTTTTTT.

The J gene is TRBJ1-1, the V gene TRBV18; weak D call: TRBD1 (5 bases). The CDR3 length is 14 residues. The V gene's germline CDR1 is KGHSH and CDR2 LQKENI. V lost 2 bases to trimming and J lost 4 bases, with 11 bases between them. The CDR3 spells CASSPVHGGTEAFF. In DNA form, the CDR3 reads TGTGCCAGCTCACCAGTGCACGGGGGCACTGAAGCTTTCTTT.

The CDR3 protein is CASSGAGGREAGELFF. The CDR3 DNA follows: TGTGCCAGCAGCGGCGCCGGGGGGCGGGAGGCCGGGGAGCTGTTTTTT. The chain has TRBV5-4 and TRBJ2-2; 8 bases are shared with TRBD2. Germline V lookup: CDR1 SGHNT, CDR2 YYREEE (reference sequence). With V trimmed by 4 bases and J by 6 bases, 11 bases remained unmatched. The CDR3 is 16 amino acids.

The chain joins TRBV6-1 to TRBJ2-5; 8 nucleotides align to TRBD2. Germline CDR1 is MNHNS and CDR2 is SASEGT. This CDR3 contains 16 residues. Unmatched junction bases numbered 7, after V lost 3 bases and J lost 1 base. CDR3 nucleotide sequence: TGTGCCAGCAGTGATGCCGGGGGGGGAGCCCAAGAGACCCAGTACTTC. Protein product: CASSDAGGGAQETQYF.

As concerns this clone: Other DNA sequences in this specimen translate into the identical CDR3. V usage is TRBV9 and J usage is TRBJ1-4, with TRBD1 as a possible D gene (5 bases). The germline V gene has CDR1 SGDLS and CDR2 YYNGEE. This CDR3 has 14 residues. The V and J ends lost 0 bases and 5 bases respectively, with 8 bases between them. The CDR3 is CASSVGGGNEKLFF. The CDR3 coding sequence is TGTGCCAGCAGCGTAGGGGGGGGAAATGAAAAACTGTTTTTT.